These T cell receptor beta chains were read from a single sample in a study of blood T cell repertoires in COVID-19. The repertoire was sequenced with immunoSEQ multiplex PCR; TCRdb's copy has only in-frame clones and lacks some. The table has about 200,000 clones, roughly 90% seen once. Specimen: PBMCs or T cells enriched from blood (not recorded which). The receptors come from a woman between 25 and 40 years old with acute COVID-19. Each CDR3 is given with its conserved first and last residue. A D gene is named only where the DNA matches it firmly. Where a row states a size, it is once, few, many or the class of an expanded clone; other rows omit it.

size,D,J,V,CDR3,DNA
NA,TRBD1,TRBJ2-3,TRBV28,CASRATWTGSPDTQYF,TGTGCCAGCAGAGCCACCTGGACAGGGTCCCCAGATACGCAGTATTTT
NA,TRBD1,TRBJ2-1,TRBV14,CASSHRPGQSSNEQFF,TGTGCCAGCAGCCATCGTCCGGGACAGTCCAGCAATGAGCAGTTCTTC
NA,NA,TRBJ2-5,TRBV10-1,CASSRGPQETQYF,TGCGCCAGCAGTAGGGGTCCGCAAGAGACCCAGTACTTC
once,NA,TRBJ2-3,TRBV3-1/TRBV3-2,CASSRGTSTDTQYF,TGTGCCAGCAGCCGAGGGACTAGCACAGATACGCAGTATTTT
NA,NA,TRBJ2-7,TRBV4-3,CASSQEPRGGSYEQYF,TGCGCCAGCAGCCAAGAGCCGCGGGGAGGATCCTACGAGCAGTACTTC
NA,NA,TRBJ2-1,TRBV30,CAWTLQRDTEQFF,TGTGCCTGGACCCTCCAAAGGGACACTGAGCAGTTCTTC
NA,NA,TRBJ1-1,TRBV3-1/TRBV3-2,CASSHTGMNTEAFF,TGTGCCAGCAGCCACACAGGGATGAACACTGAAGCTTTCTTT
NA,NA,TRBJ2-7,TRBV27,CASSLSMVRPGPTADYEQYF,TGTGCCAGCAGTTTATCAATGGTGAGACCGGGTCCCACTGCAGACTACGAGCAGTACTTC
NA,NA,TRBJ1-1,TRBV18,CASSPRATPSATEAFF,TGTGCCAGCTCACCACGAGCCACCCCGAGTGCCACCGAAGCTTTCTTT
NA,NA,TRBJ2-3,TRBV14,CASSQDSGIYTDTQYF,TGTGCCAGCAGCCAAGATTCCGGGATCTACACAGATACGCAGTATTTT
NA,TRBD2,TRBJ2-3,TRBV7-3,CASSWGLGGTDTQYF,TGTGCCAGCAGCTGGGGACTAGGGGGCACAGATACGCAGTATTTT
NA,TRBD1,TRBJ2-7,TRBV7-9,CASSTLGQGENSYEQYF,TGTGCCAGCAGCACACTCGGACAGGGGGAAAATTCCTACGAGCAGTACTTC
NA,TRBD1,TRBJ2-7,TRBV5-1,CASSLDRGAYEQYF,TGCGCCAGCAGCTTGGACAGGGGAGCCTACGAGCAGTACTTC
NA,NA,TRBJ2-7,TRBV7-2,CASSFSGHSEQYF,TGTGCCAGCAGCTTTTCGGGACACAGCGAGCAGTACTTC
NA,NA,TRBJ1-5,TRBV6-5,CATRLTGVPLVSQHF,TGTGCCACCCGGCTGACAGGAGTCCCCCTAGTCTCTCAGCATTTT
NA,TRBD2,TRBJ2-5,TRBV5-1,CASSLGTNQETQYF,TGCGCCAGCAGCTTAGGGACTAACCAAGAGACCCAGTACTTC
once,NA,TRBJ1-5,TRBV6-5,CASGGGRGNQPQHF,TGTGCCAGCGGCGGAGGGAGGGGCAATCAGCCCCAGCATTTT
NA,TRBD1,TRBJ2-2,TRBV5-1,CASSQTLNRGPNTGELFF,TGCGCCAGCAGCCAAACCCTAAACAGGGGCCCGAACACCGGGGAGCTGTTTTTT
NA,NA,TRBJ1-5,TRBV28,CASRAGAHSPQHF,TGTGCCAGCAGGGCTGGGGCCCACTCACCCCAGCATTTT
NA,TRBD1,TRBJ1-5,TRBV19,CASSNPPDRGRKSSNQPQHF,TGTGCCAGTTCAAATCCCCCAGACAGGGGAAGAAAGTCGAGCAATCAGCCCCAGCATTTT
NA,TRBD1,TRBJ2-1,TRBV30,CAWAGTGAYNEQFF,TGTGCCTGGGCCGGGACAGGGGCTTACAATGAGCAGTTCTTC
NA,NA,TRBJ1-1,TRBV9,CASSVDRVNTEAFF,TGTGCCAGCAGCGTAGACAGGGTGAACACTGAAGCTTTCTTT
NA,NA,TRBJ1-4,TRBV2,CASSLQINEKLFF,TGTGCCAGCAGTCTACAGATTAATGAAAAACTGTTTTTT
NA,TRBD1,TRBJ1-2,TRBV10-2,CASSDRDRGNYGYTF,TGCGCCAGCAGTGACCGGGACAGGGGTAACTATGGCTACACCTTC
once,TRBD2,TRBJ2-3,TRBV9,CASSVALAGGTDTQYF,TGTGCCAGCAGCGTAGCGCTAGCGGGTGGCACAGATACGCAGTATTTT
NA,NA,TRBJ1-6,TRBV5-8,CASTKGQFYNSPLHF,TGTGCCAGCACCAAAGGACAGTTTTATAATTCACCCCTCCACTTT
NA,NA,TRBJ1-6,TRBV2,CASSGQRGGDSPLHF,TGTGCCAGCAGTGGTCAGAGGGGGGGAGATTCACCCCTCCACTTT
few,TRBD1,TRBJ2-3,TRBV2,CASRRQGSPTDTQYF,TGTGCCAGCAGGAGACAGGGCTCACCCACAGATACGCAGTATTTT
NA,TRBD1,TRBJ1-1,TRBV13,CATEGQKGYTEAFF,TGTGCCACTGAGGGACAGAAGGGTTACACTGAAGCTTTCTTT
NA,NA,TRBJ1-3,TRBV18,CASSHGTPNSGNTIYF,TGTGCCAGCTCACACGGGACACCCAACTCTGGAAACACCATATATTTT
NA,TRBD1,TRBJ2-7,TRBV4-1,CASSQDGTGDEQYF,TGCGCCAGCAGCCAAGATGGGACAGGGGACGAGCAGTACTTC
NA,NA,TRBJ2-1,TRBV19,CASSISGGDYNEQFF,TGTGCCAGTAGTATATCGGGGGGCGACTACAATGAGCAGTTCTTC
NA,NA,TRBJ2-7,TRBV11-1,CASSLFGQQYEQYF,TGTGCCAGCAGCTTATTCGGTCAACAGTACGAGCAGTACTTC
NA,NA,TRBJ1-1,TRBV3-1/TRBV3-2,CASSQDSYRIEAFF,TGTGCCAGCAGCCAAGATTCATACAGGATTGAAGCTTTCTTT
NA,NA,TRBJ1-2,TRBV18,CASSPRDSYGYTF,TGTGCCAGCTCACCACGCGACAGCTATGGCTACACCTTC
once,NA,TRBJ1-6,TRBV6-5,CASLGRGWNSPLHF,TGTGCCAGCCTGGGGCGGGGGTGGAATTCACCCCTCCACTTT
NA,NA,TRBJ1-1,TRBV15,CATSRDSAGVGTEAFF,TGTGCCACCAGCAGAGACAGCGCAGGGGTCGGCACTGAAGCTTTCTTT
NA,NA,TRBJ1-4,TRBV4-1,CASSQDQFNEKLFF,TGCGCCAGCAGCCAAGATCAATTCAATGAAAAACTGTTTTTT
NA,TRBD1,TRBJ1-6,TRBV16,CASSPGTGAYSPLHF,TGTGCCAGCAGCCCCGGGACAGGGGCCTATTCACCCCTCCACTTT
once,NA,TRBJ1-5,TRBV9,CASSPWGGRQPQHF,TGTGCCAGCAGCCCCTGGGGGGGTAGACAGCCCCAGCATTTT
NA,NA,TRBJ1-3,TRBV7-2,CASSLANSGNTIYF,TGTGCCAGCAGCTTAGCCAACTCTGGAAACACCATATATTTT
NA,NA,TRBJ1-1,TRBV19,CASSIMGGLNTEAFF,TGTGCCAGTAGTATAATGGGGGGGTTGAACACTGAAGCTTTCTTT
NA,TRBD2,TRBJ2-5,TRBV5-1,CASSLDLAGGMETQYF,TGCGCCAGCAGCTTGGATCTTGCGGGGGGGATGGAGACCCAGTACTTC
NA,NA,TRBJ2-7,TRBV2,CASSDGGYEQYF,TGTGCCAGCAGTGATGGGGGGTATGAGCAGTACTTC
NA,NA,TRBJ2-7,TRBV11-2,CASSWLTGPYEQYF,TGTGCCAGCAGCTGGTTGACAGGACCCTACGAGCAGTACTTC